The following is a TCR beta chain sequence with its context. Its antigen remains unidentified. TCRdb's table, derived via immunoSEQ multiplex PCR, lists solely in-frame clones and lacks some. The sample consists of under 95,000 clones, more than 70% of them appearing once. Germline trimming cut 2 bases from V and 9 bases from J; bases unmatched to any gene: 7. The CDR3 has 13 amino acids. Germline CDR1 reads SEHNR; CDR2 reads FQNEAQ (reference sequence). These data come from a study of T cell responses to AZD1222 COVID-19 vaccine. Study-wide points: Per reports, nearly half of all spike-specific TCRs target regions that are unmutated in variants. White British donors predominated, females outnumbered males, and clonal diversity was possibly underestimated. Just a handful of AZD1222 recipients tested seropositive at baseline.

The clonotype originates from an adult in good health. V gene TRBV7-9 combines with J gene TRBJ2-7, with 7 bases identical to TRBD1. The specimen comprised peripheral blood, sampled on day 0 of AZD1222 vaccination. Written as DNA, the CDR3 is TGTGCCAGCAGCTTATCCGGACAGGCGCGGCAGTACTTC. Residues: CASSLSGQARQYF. The complete variable domain, with remaining parts taken from reference TRBV7-9 and TRBJ2-7, reads DTGVSQNPRHKITKRGQNVTFRCDPISEHNRLYWYRQTLGQGPEFLTYFQNEAQLEKSRLLSDRFSAERPKGSFSTLEIQRTEQGDSAMYLCASSLSGQARQYFGPGTRLTVT.